The rows below give T cell receptor beta chains drawn from one sample of a study of shared clonotypes between healthy human individuals. Measured with immunoSEQ multiplex PCR; TCRdb has only the in-frame clones, and not every one. The repertoire has roughly 2 million clones, approximately 95% of them found once; the top ten carry roughly 0.13%. Sequences were obtained from naive CD4+ T cells sorted from blood. Every receptor here comes from a man younger than 30 in good health. Each CDR3 is given without its conserved first and last residue.

V gene: TRBV30
CDR3 protein: AWTGINYGYT

V gene: TRBV28
CDR3 protein: ASRKDRVGGNTIY

V gene: TRBV5-8
CDR3 protein: ASSLRGQGISGANVLT

V gene: TRBV23-1
CDR3 protein: ASSLSWDTAGNQPQH

V gene: TRBV28
CDR3 protein: ASSLRSGGKDEQF

V gene: TRBV6-5
CDR3 protein: ASSTTGNYGYT

V gene: TRBV7-2
CDR3 protein: ASSKRQGLSYEQY

V gene: TRBV30
CDR3 protein: AWSVEGGGNSPLH

V gene: TRBV29-1
CDR3 protein: SVASDLGSTEAF

V gene: TRBV4-1
CDR3 protein: ASSQGQIQETQY

V gene: TRBV12-5
CDR3 protein: ASGWDRGFGNTIY

V gene: TRBV7-2
CDR3 protein: ASSTSAGRINEQF

V gene: TRBV30
CDR3 protein: AWNRDRAYYEQY